The next 16 T cell receptor beta chains were all read from a single sample in a study of blood T cell repertoires in COVID-19. Repertoires were generated with immunoSEQ multiplex PCR, while TCRdb's copy carries only in-frame clones and drops some. The table shows some 130,000 clones, with roughly 86% occurring only once. The sequencing input was peripheral blood. The receptor source for this set is a woman aged 55-70 years with acute or convalescent COVID-19.

This chain connects TRBV5-6 to TRBJ2-2; a weak D match, TRBD1 (5 bases). Germline V CDR1 and CDR2: SGHDT, YYEEEE. V was trimmed by 0 bases and J by 2 bases, leaving 8 bases between them. This CDR3 spans 15 amino acids. The CDR3 DNA sequence: TGTGCCAGCAGCTTGGGTGGACATAACACCGGGGAGCTGTTTTTT. This translates into CASSLGGHNTGELFF.

J is TRBJ1-1 and V is TRBV6-5, with 9 bases fitting TRBD1. CDR3 length: 15 residues. Trimming removed 2 bases from V and 7 bases from J; junction bases left unmatched: 8. The germline V gene has CDR1 MNHEY and CDR2 SVGAGI. CDR3 sequence (DNA): TGTGCCAGCAGTTACGGACAGGGGAGGGACGGTGAAGCTTTCTTT. Translating it yields CASSYGQGRDGEAFF.

CDR3 nucleotide sequence: TGTGCCAGCAGCCAAGATCGTGGAAGCGTAACGCAACTGTTTTTT. Translation: CASSQDRGSVTQLFF. The V and J genes are TRBV4-2 and TRBJ1-4; D is unresolved. V was shortened by 0 bases and J by 12 bases, with 17 bases between the two germline ends. This CDR3 contains 15 residues. CDR1 and CDR2 from the germline V gene are LGHNA and YNFKEQ.

The rearrangement joins TRBV5-1 to TRBJ1-1; D perhaps matches TRBD1 (5 bases). V was pared by 0 bases and J by 3 bases, with 9 bases between. This CDR3 spans 14 amino acids. Germline CDR1 reads SGHRS; CDR2 reads YFSETQ. CDR3 sequence (DNA): TGCGCCAGCAGCTTGGTGCAGGGTTACACTGAAGCTTTCTTT. Translation gives CASSLVQGYTEAFF.

The V gene is TRBV5-1, the J gene TRBJ2-5; D gene ambiguous. The germline V and J ends were trimmed by 3 bases and 5 bases, with 8 bases remaining between them. Looked up from germline, CDR1 is SGHRS and CDR2 is YFSETQ. The CDR3 length is 12 residues. CDR3 loop: CASSSEDETQYF. The CDR3 DNA reads TGCGCCAGCAGCTCAGAGGATGAGACCCAGTACTTC.

The chain recombines TRBV15 with TRBJ1-1, with 7 nucleotides matching TRBD1. With V trimmed by 3 bases and J by 1 base, 5 bases remained unmatched. Germline V gene sequence: CDR1 LNHNV, CDR2 YYDKDF (reference sequence). The CDR3 loop spans 15 amino acids. The CDR3 DNA reads TGTGCCACCAGCAGGGAACCAGGGGGGAACACTGAAGCTTTCTTT. It is translated as CATSREPGGNTEAFF.

This chain joins TRBV5-1 and TRBJ2-2, with TRBD1 matching over 9 bases. The CDR3 spans 16 residues. V was clipped by 4 bases and J by 0 bases; unmatched bases: 4. From germline, CDR1 is SGHRS and CDR2 YFSETQ. CDR3 coding DNA: TGCGCCAGCAGCGGAACAGGGGGCGCGAACACCGGGGAGCTGTTTTTT. This sequence encodes CASSGTGGANTGELFF.

This sequence joins TRBV6-1 and TRBJ1-2; no clear D gene. The CDR3 has 13 residues. Trimming removed 0 bases from V and 4 bases from J, with 6 bases in between. Germline CDR1 is MNHNS and CDR2 is SASEGT. CDR3 nucleotide sequence: TGTGCCAGCAGTGAAGCCGGAGGCTATGGCTACACCTTC. Protein sequence: CASSEAGGYGYTF.

V gene TRBV5-1 combines with J gene TRBJ2-7; TRBD2 agrees at 8 bases. The V gene's germline CDR1 is SGHRS and CDR2 YFSETQ. V dropped 3 bases and J dropped 6; count of bases not matched to a gene: 14. The CDR3 covers 16 residues. CDR3 loop: CASSSLLGTRGGEQYF. The CDR3 coding sequence is TGCGCCAGCAGCTCGCTTCTCGGGACTAGGGGAGGCGAGCAGTACTTC.

This chain links TRBV28 with TRBJ2-3, with 11 nucleotides matching TRBD1. This CDR3 has 13 residues. Germline trimming cut 8 bases from V and 5 bases from J; bases unmatched to any gene: 3. The germline V gene encodes CDR1 MDHEN and CDR2 SYDVKM. The CDR3 DNA follows: TGTGCCAGCTGGACAGGGGGCAAAGATACGCAGTATTTT. Its translation is CASWTGGKDTQYF.

V gene TRBV11-2 combines with J gene TRBJ2-1, with TRBD1 identical over 7 bases. Germline V gives CDR1 SGHAT, CDR2 FQNNGV. V shed 5 bases, J shed 2 bases, and the junction held 6 bases outside the gene matches. The CDR3 contains 15 residues. CDR3 nucleotides: TGTGCCAGCAGCCTTGACAGGGTTCCCTACAATGAGCAGTTCTTC. Residues: CASSLDRVPYNEQFF.

The V gene is TRBV6-6, the J gene TRBJ1-2; tentatively, D is TRBD1 (6 bases). This CDR3 comprises 14 residues. The V end was cut by 2 bases, the J end by 6 bases, with 13 bases between. Germline-derived CDR1 and CDR2 are MNHNY and SVGAGI (reference sequence). The CDR3 DNA follows: TGTGCCAGCAGTTACCCCGGGGGGCTAAATGGCTACACCTTC. This sequence encodes CASSYPGGLNGYTF.

Here the CDR3 DNA reads TGCGCCAGCAGCTTTTCGGACAGTACAGATACGCAGTATTTT. Its translation is CASSFSDSTDTQYF. The chain recombines TRBV5-1 with TRBJ2-3, with a possible D match to TRBD1 (6 bases). The germline V gene encodes CDR1 SGHRS and CDR2 YFSETQ. Trimming pared 2 bases from V and 3 bases from J, leaving 10 bases between. The CDR3 length is 14 residues.

Details on this clone: One end of the junction varies from germline; a read error may be responsible. CDR3 region: CASSSVQGPAF. Written as DNA, the CDR3 is TGTGCCAGCAGTTCCGTCCAGGGGCCAGCATTC. The chain is built from TRBV28 and TRBJ1-2, with D possibly matching TRBD1 (6 bases). Germline loops: CDR1 MDHEN, CDR2 SYDVKM. This CDR3 has 11 residues.

The chain recombines TRBV7-9 with TRBJ2-1; TRBD2 matches at 9 bases. The CDR3 contains 15 residues. Germline V gives CDR1 SEHNR, CDR2 FQNEAQ (reference sequence). The V and J ends lost 3 bases and 6 bases, in that order; junction bases with no gene match: 6. The CDR3 bases are TGTGCCAGCAGCTTCTTAGCGGGAGTAAGCAATGAGCAGTTCTTC. Its protein is CASSFLAGVSNEQFF.

This clone was counted a few times. This sequence joins TRBV2 and TRBJ1-5, with 9 bases lining up with TRBD1. Unmatched junction bases numbered 7, after V lost 7 bases and J lost 6 bases. Germline V gives CDR1 SNHLY, CDR2 FYNNEI. The CDR3 extends over 14 amino acids. The CDR3 sequence: CASKGTGNSQPQHF. The CDR3, as DNA: TGTGCCAGCAAGGGGACAGGGAATTCTCAGCCCCAGCATTTT.